This T cell receptor beta chain was identified in a study of shared clonotypes between healthy human individuals. Germline-derived CDR1 and CDR2 are MNHEY and SMNVEV (reference sequence). V lost 2 bases and J 5 bases, leaving 9 bases between the germline ends. The CDR3 is 13 amino acids. At deep level, the assay was performed. Several immunoSEQ 96-well plates shared each subset's DNA, each plate a replicate. Profiled with immunoSEQ multiplex PCR; TCRdb holds only in-frame clones, not every one. The sample shows more than 2 million clones, 85% to 95% of them seen only once. Study findings and constraints: Naive subsets usually exceeded memory subsets in estimated richness.

A few counts support this clone. The antigen is not known. Naive CD8 cells lacked CD45RO, underwent positive selection for CCR7 and left out terminally differentiated effector memory CD45RA+ cells. The receptor's source is a man aged 18 to 29 in good health. Some clones in this sample may be carry-over from other donors' samples. The chain combines TRBV27 with TRBJ1-2; no reliable D call. The sample comprised naive CD8+ T cells from PBMCs. CDR3 coding DNA: TGTGCCAGCAGTTTAGCAGTCGGATATGGCTACACCTTC. The encoded protein is CASSLAVGYGYTF.